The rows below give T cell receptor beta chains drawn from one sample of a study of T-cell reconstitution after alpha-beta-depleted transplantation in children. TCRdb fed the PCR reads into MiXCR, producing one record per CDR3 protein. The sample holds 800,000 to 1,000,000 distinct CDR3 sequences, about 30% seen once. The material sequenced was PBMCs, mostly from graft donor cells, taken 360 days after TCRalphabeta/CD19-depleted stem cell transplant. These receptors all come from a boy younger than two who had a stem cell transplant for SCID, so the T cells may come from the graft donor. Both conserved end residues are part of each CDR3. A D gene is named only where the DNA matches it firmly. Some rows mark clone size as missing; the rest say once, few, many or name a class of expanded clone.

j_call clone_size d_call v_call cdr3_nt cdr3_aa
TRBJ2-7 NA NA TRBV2 TGTGCCAGCAGTCGCGGAGGGTTCGACTACGAGCAGTACTTC CASSRGGFDYEQYF
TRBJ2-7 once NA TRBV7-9 TGTGCCAGCAGCTTAGAAGGGGCTAGCAACGAGCAGTACTTC CASSLEGASNEQYF
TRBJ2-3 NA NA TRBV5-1 TGCGCCAGCAGCTCGAGGGGCGTCAGAGAGACAGATACGCAGTATTTT CASSSRGVRETDTQYF
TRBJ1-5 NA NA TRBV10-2 TGCGCCAGCACCAAGAGGGGGTACAATCAGCCCCAGCATTTT CASTKRGYNQPQHF
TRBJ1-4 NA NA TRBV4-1 TGCGCCAGCGGATTAGACGGACCGAATGAAAAACTGTTTTTT CASGLDGPNEKLFF
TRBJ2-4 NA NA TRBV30 TGTGCCTGGAGACGTTTGGGGGCCAAAAACATTCAGTACTTC CAWRRLGAKNIQYF
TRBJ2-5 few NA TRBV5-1 TGCGCCAGCATAAGGGGTCCGAAACAACAAGAGACCCAGTACTTC CASIRGPKQQETQYF
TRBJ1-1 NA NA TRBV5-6 TGTGCCAGCAGCCGGGGTATGTGGAACACTGAAGCTTTCTTT CASSRGMWNTEAFF
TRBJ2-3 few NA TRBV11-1 TGTGCCAGCAGCTTAGCGGGGAGCCGGGACTTACCCACAGATACGCAGTATTTT CASSLAGSRDLPTDTQYF
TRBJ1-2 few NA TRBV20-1 TGCAGTGCTAGAGAGCTAGGGCGGAGGCAGGCAAACTATGGCTACACCTTC CSARELGRRQANYGYTF
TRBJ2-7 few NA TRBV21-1 TGTGCCAGCAGCGGGAACAGGGGGCCGACCTACGAGCAGTACTTC CASSGNRGPTYEQYF
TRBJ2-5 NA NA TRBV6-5 TGTGCCAGCAGTTACGCGGGGGCCAACCAAGAGACCCAGTACTTC CASSYAGANQETQYF
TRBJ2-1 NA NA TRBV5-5 TGTGCCAGCAGCCAAACATCCGTCTCGGGGTTCTTC CASSQTSVSGFF
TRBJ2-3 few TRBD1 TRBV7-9 TGTGCCAGCAGCCAAGGGACAGGGGCCACAGATACGCAGTATTTT CASSQGTGATDTQYF
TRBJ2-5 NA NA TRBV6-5 TGTGCCAGCAGTTACCTAGCCTGGGAGACCCAGTACTTC CASSYLAWETQYF
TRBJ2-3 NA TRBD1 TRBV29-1 TGCAGCGGCGATGTGGGGAGACTGACAGGGGGAGATACGCAGTATTTT CSGDVGRLTGGDTQYF
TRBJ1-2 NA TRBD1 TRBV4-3 TGCGCCAGCAGCCAAGATCACAGGGGATCCTATGGCTACACCTTC CASSQDHRGSYGYTF
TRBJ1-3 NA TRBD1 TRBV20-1 TGCAGTGCTAGACCCGGACAGGCAGGAAACACCATATATTTT CSARPGQAGNTIYF
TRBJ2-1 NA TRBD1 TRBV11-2 TGTGCCAGCAGCCAAACAGGGGGAACCTACAATGAGCAGTTCTTC CASSQTGGTYNEQFF
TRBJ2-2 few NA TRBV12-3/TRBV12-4 TGTGCCAGCAGTTTAACGGTAAACCATCTGAACACCGGGGAGCTGTTTTTT CASSLTVNHLNTGELFF
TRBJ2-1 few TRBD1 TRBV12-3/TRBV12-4 TGTGCCAGCAGCCACTCGGGACAGGGAAACAATGAGCAGTTCTTC CASSHSGQGNNEQFF
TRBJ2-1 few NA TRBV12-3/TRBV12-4 TGTGCCAGCAGTTTAGACGGGGGACGATGGCAGTTCTTC CASSLDGGRWQFF
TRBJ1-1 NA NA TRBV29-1 TGCAGCGTTGCTTCACCTGAAGCTTTCTTT CSVASPEAFF
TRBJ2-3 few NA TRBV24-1 TGTGCCACCAGTAGGAACACAGAAGGTGCAGATACGCAGTATTTT CATSRNTEGADTQYF
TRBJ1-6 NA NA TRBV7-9 TGTGCCAGCAGCTTACTGGGGGCAAGGTCACCCCTCCACTTT CASSLLGARSPLHF
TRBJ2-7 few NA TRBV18 TGTGCCAGCTCACGACAATCAGGGGGGACTTTAAGTGAGCAGTACTTC CASSRQSGGTLSEQYF
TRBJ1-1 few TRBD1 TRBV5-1 TGCGCCAGCAGCTTGGCCTGGGACAGGCGAAGACACGGTGAAGCTTTCTTT CASSLAWDRRRHGEAFF
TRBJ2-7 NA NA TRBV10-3 TGTGCCACCGCAGGCCTAGCGCTTACCTACGAGCAGTACTTC CATAGLALTYEQYF
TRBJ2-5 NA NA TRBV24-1 TGTGCCACCAGTGATGGGGTCCCAGAGACCCAGTACTTC CATSDGVPETQYF
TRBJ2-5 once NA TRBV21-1 TGTGCCAGCAACCTGGGAGGAGGGGGTGAGCAAGAGACCCAGTACTTC CASNLGGGGEQETQYF
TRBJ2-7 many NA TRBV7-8 TGTGCCAGCAGCTTTGACCGGGGACGCGAGCAGTACTTC CASSFDRGREQYF
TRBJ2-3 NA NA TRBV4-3 TGCGCCAGCAGCCCCAGAGGGGGGCCAGGGGATACGCAGTATTTT CASSPRGGPGDTQYF
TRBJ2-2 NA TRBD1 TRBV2 TGTGCCAGCAGGGGACAGGGGTTAGGCGGGGAGCTGTTTTTT CASRGQGLGGELFF
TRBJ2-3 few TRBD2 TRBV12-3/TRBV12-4 TGTGCCAGCAGCCCCGGGACTAGGAGAACAGATACGCAGTATTTT CASSPGTRRTDTQYF
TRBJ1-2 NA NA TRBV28 TGTGCCAGCAGTCCTACCCTGGTATCTGGCTACACCTTC CASSPTLVSGYTF
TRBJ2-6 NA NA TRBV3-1 TGTGCCAGCAGCCATGCCGGGGCCAACGTCCTGACTTTC CASSHAGANVLTF
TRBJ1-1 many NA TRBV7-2 TGTGCCAGCAGCCCGCAGACAGGCCGGGGCACTGAAGCTTTCTTT CASSPQTGRGTEAFF
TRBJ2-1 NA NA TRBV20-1 TGCAGTGCTAGCCGGGAAGGGGCCGCTTGGAATGAGCAGTTCTTC CSASREGAAWNEQFF
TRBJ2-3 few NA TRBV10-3 TGTGCCATCAGTGGTGCAGATGATACCACAGATACGCAGTATTTT CAISGADDTTDTQYF
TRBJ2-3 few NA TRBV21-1 TGTGCCAGCAGCAAAGGACATCTCACAGATACGCAGTATTTT CASSKGHLTDTQYF
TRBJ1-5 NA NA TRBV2 TGTGCCAGCAGGTTGTCCCCCTCACGGAATCAGCCCCAGCATTTT CASRLSPSRNQPQHF
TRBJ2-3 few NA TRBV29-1 TGCAGCGTTGAAGGTCCGCCGGGCTTCACAGATACGCAGTATTTT CSVEGPPGFTDTQYF
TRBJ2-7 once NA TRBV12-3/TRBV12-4 TGTGCCAGCAGTGTCCGGGAGACCTACGAGCAGTACTTC CASSVRETYEQYF
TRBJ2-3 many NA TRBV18 TGTGCCAGCAGCCGGAGGACAGATACGCAGTATTTT CASSRRTDTQYF
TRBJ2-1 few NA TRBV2 TGTGCCAGCTCCGACGGGAGTAGCTCCTACAATGAGCAGTTCTTC CASSDGSSSYNEQFF
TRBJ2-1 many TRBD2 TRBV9 TGTGCCAGCAGCTTACGGGGGGGCCCGTACAATGAGCAGTTCTTC CASSLRGGPYNEQFF